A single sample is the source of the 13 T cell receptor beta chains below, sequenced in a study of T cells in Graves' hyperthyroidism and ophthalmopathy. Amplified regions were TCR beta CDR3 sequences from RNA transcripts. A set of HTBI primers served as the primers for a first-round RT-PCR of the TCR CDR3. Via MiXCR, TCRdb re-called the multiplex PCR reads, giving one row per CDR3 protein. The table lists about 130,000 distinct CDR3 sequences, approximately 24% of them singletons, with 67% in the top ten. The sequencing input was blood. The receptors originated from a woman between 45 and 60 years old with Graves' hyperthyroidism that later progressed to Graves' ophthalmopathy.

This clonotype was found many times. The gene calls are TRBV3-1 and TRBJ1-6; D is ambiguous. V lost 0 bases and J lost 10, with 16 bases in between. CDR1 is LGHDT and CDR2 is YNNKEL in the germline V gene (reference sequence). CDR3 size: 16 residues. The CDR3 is CASSQDLTTKASPLHF. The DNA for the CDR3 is TGTGCCAGCAGCCAAGATCTCACCACCAAGGCCTCACCCCTCCACTTT.

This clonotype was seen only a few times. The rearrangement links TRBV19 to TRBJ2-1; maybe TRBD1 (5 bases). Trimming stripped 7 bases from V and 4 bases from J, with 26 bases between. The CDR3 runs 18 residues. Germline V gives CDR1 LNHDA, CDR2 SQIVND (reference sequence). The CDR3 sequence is CASTGSHLGLEFYNEQFF. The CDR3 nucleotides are TGTGCCAGTACCGGCTCGCACCTGGGGCTAGAGTTTTACAATGAGCAGTTCTTC.

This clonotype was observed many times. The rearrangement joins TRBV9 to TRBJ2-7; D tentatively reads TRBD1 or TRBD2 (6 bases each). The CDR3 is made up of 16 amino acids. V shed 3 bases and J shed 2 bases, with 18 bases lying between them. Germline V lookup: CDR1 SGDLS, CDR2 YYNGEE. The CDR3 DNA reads TGTGCCAGCAGCGATGGCCTCGGGGGCGGCACCTACGAGCAGTACTTC. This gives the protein CASSDGLGGGTYEQYF.

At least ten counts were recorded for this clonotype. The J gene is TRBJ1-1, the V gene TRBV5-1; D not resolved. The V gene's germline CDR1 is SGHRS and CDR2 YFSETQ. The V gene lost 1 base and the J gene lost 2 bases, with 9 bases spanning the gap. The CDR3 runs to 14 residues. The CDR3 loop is CASSLSAANTEAFF. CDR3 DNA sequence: TGCGCCAGCAGCTTGTCGGCGGCCAACACTGAAGCTTTCTTT.

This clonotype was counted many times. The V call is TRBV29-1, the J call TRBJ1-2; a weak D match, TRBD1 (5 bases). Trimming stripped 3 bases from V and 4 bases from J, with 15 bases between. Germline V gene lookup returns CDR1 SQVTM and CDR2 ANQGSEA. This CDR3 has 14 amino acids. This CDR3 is CSVEALGAGYGYTF. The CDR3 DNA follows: TGCAGCGTTGAGGCGCTCGGGGCGGGCTATGGCTACACCTTC.

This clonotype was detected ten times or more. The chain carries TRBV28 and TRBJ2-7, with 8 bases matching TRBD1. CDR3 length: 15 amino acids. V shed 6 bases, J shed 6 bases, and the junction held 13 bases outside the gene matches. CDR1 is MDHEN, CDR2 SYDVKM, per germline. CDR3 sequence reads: CASRTQGQGEAEQYF. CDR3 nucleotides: TGTGCCAGCAGGACTCAAGGACAGGGAGAGGCCGAGCAGTACTTC.

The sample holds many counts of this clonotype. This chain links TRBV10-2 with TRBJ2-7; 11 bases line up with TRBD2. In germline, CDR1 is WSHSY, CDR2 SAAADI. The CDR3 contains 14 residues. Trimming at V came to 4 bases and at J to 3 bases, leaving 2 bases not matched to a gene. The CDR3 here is CASSASGRFYEQYF. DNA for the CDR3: TGCGCCAGCAGTGCTAGCGGGAGGTTCTACGAGCAGTACTTC.

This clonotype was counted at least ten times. The CDR3 sequence is CASSHIRLAGNEQFF. The CDR3, as DNA: TGTGCCAGCAGCCATATCCGGCTAGCGGGGAATGAGCAGTTCTTC. V and J are TRBV3-1 and TRBJ2-1, with 9 bases aligning to TRBD2. There are 15 residues in the CDR3. From germline, CDR1 is LGHDT and CDR2 YNNKEL (reference sequence). The V segment lost 3 bases and the J segment 7 bases; nucleotides outside the gene matches: 7.

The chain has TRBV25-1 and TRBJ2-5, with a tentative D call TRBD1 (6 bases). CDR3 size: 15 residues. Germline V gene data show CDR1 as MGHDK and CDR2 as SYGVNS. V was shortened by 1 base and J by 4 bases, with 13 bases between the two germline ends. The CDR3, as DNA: TGTGCCAGCAGTGAATCTAGGGGGTTGTCAGAGACCCAGTACTTC. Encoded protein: CASSESRGLSETQYF.

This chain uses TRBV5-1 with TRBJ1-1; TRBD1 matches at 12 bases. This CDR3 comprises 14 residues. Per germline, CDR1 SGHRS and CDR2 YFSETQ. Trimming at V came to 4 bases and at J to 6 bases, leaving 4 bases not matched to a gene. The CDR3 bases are TGCGCCAGCAGCGGGACAGGGGGCATAGCTGAAGCTTTCTTT. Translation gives CASSGTGGIAEAFF. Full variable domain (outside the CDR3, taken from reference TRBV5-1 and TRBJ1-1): KAGVTQTPRYLIKTRGQQVTLSCSPISGHRSVSWYQQTPGQGLQFLFEYFSETQRNKGNFPGRFSGRQFSNSRSEMNVSTLELGDSALYLCASSGTGGIAEAFFGQGTRLTVV.

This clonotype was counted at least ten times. The CDR3 DNA reads TGTGCCAGCAGTTTAGGTGGAATCAGCTCCTACAATGAGCAGTTCTTC. Residues: CASSLGGISSYNEQFF. The chain recombines TRBV28 with TRBJ2-1; D gene unclear. V was clipped by 2 bases and J by 0 bases, with 11 bases between them. The CDR3 contains 16 residues. From germline, CDR1 is MDHEN and CDR2 SYDVKM. Full variable domain (rest looked up from reference TRBV28 and TRBJ2-1): DVKVTQSSRYLVKRTGEKVFLECVQDMDHENMFWYRQDPGLGLRLIYFSYDVKMKEKGDIPEGYSVSREKKERFSLILESASTNQTSMYLCASSLGGISSYNEQFFGPGTRLTVL.

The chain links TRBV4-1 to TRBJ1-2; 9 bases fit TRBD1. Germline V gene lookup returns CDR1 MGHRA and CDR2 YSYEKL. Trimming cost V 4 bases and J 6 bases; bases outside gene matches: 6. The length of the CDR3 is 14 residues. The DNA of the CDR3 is TGCGCCAGCAGCCGCACAGGGGGCAGGGATGGCTACACCTTC. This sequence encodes CASSRTGGRDGYTF.

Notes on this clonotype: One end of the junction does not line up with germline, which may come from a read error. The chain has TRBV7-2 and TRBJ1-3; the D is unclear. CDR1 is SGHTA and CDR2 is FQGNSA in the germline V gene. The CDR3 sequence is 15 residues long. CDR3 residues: CASSPSAQSGNTTYF. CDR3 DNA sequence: TGTGCCAGCAGCCCCTCCGCCCAAAGTGGAAACACCACATATTTT.